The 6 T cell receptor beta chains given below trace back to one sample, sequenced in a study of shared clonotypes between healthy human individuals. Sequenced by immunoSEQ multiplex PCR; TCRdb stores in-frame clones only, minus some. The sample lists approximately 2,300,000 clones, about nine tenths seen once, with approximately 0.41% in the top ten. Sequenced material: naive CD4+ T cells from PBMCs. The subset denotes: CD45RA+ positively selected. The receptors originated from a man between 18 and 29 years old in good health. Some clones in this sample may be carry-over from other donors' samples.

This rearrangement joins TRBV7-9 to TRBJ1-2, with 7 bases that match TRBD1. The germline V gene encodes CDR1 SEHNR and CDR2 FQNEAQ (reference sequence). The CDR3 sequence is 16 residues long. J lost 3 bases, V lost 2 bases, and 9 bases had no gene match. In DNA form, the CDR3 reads TGTGCCAGCAGCTTAACACAGGGGCATCCTGACTATGGCTACACCTTC. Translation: CASSLTQGHPDYGYTF.

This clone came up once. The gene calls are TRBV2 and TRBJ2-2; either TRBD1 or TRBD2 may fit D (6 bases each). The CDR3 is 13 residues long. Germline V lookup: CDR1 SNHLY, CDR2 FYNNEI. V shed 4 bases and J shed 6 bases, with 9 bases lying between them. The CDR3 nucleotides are TGTGCCAGCAGTGTTCGGGGGCCCGGGGAGCTGTTTTTT. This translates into CASSVRGPGELFF.

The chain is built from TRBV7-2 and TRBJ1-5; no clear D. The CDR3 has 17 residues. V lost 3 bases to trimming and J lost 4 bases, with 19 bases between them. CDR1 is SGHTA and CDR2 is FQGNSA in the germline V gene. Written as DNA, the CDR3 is TGTGCCAGCAGCTTGTCCGCGAGGTCGCGGAAAAATCAGCCCCAGCATTTT. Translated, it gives CASSLSARSRKNQPQHF.

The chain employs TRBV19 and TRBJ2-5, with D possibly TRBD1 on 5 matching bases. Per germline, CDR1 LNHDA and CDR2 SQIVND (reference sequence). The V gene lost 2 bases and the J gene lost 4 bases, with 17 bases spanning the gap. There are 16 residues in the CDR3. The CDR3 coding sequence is TGTGCCAGTAGTATACAACAGGACCCTTTGGGAGAGACCCAGTACTTC. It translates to CASSIQQDPLGETQYF.

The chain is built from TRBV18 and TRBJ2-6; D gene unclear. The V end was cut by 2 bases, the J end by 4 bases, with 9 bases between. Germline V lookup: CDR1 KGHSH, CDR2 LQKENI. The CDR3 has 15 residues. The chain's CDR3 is CASSPGTPGANVLTF. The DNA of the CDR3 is TGTGCCAGCTCACCAGGTACCCCGGGGGCCAACGTCCTGACTTTC. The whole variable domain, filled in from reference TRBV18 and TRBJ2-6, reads NAGVMQNPRHLVRRRGQEARLRCSPMKGHSHVYWYRQLPEEGLKFMVYLQKENIIDESGMPKERFSAEFPKEGPSILRIQQVVRGDSAAYFCASSPGTPGANVLTFGAGSRLTVL.

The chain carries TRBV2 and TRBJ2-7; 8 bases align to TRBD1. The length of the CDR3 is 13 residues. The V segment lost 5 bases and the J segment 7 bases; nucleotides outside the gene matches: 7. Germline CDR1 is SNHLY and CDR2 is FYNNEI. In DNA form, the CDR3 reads TGTGCCAGCAGTCAGGCAGGGGGCTGGGAGCAGTACTTC. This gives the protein CASSQAGGWEQYF. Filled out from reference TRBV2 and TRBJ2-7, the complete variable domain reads EPEVTQTPSHQVTQMGQEVILRCVPISNHLYFYWYRQILGQKVEFLVSFYNNEISEKSEIFDDQFSVERPDGSNFTLKIRSTKLEDSAMYFCASSQAGGWEQYFGPGTRLTVT.